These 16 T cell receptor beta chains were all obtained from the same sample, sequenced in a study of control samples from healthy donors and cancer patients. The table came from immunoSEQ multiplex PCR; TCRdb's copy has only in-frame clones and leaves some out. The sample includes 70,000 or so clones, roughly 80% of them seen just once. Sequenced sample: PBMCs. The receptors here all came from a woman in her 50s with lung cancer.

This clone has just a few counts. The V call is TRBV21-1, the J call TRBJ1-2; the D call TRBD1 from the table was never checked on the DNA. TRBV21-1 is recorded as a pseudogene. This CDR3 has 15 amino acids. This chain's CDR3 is CASSPSGQGEHGYTF. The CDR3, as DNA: TGTGCCAGCAGCCCCTCGGGACAGGGAGAACATGGCTACACCTTC.

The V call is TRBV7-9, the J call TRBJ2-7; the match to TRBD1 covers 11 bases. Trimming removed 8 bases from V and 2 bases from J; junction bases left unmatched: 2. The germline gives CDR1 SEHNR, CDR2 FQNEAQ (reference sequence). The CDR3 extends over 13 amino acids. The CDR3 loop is CASADRGPYEQYF. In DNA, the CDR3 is TGTGCCAGCGCGGACAGGGGGCCCTACGAGCAGTACTTC.

The CDR3: CASSSQPGANVLTF. CDR3 coding DNA: TGTGCCAGTAGTTCTCAGCCTGGGGCCAACGTCCTGACTTTC. V and J are TRBV19 and TRBJ2-6; D gene uncertain. The V and J ends lost 5 bases and 2 bases respectively, with 7 bases between them. This CDR3 has 14 amino acids. The germline gives CDR1 LNHDA, CDR2 SQIVND (reference sequence).

The chain's CDR3 is CASSPRGQETQYF. DNA of the CDR3: TGCGCCAGCAGCCCCCGGGGCCAAGAGACCCAGTACTTC. The rearrangement uses TRBV5-1 and TRBJ2-5; a possible D gene is TRBD2 (5 bases). This CDR3 is 13 amino acids long. V gave up 4 bases and J gave up 1 base, with 8 bases separating them. The germline gives CDR1 SGHRS, CDR2 YFSETQ. The variable domain in full, with the rest retrieved from reference TRBV5-1 and TRBJ2-5, is KAGVTQTPRYLIKTRGQQVTLSCSPISGHRSVSWYQQTPGQGLQFLFEYFSETQRNKGNFPGRFSGRQFSNSRSEMNVSTLELGDSALYLCASSPRGQETQYFGPGTRLLVL.

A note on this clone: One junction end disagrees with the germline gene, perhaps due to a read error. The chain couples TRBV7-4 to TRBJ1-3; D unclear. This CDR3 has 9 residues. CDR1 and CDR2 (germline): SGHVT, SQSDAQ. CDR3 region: CTSSVQIYF. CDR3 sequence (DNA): TGTACCAGCAGCGTCCAAATATATTTT.

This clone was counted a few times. This CDR3 is CASSQGDSNQPQHF. Written as DNA, the CDR3 is TGTGCCAGCAGCCAGGGGGATAGCAATCAGCCCCAGCATTTT. The chain joins TRBV7-6 to TRBJ1-5, with 7 positions matching TRBD1. Germline CDR1 and CDR2: SGHVS and FNYEAQ. CDR3 length equals 14 residues. V dropped 5 bases and J dropped 0; count of bases not matched to a gene: 1.

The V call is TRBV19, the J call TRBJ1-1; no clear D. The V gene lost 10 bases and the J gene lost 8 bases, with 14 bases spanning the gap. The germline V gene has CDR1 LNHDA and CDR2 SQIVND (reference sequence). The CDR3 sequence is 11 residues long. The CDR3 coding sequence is TGTGCCACCACCCGGGAGGGAGAAGCTTTCTTT. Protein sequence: CATTREGEAFF.

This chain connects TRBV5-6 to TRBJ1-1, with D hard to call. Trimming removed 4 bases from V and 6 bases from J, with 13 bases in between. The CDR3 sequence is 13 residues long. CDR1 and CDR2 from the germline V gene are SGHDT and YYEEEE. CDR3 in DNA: TGTGCCAGCAGCCTGGATCCTAGATCTGAAGCTTTCTTT. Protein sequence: CASSLDPRSEAFF. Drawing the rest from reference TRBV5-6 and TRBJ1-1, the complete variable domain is DAGVTQSPTHLIKTRGQQVTLRCSPKSGHDTVSWYQQALGQGPQFIFQYYEEEERQRGNFPDRFSGHQFPNYSSELNVNALLLGDSALYLCASSLDPRSEAFFGQGTRLTVV.

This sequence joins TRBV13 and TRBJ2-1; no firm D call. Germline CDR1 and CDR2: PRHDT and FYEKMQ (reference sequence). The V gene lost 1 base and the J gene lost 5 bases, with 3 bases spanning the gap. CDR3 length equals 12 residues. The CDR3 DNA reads TGTGCCAGCAGCTTAGTAAACAATGAGCAGTTCTTC. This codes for CASSLVNNEQFF.

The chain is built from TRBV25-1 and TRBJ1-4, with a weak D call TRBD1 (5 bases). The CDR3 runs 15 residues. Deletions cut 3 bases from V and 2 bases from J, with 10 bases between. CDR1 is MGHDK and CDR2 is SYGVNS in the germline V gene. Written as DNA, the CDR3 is TGTGCCAGCAGTGACCATGGGGGGACTAATGAAAAACTGTTTTTT. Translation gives CASSDHGGTNEKLFF.

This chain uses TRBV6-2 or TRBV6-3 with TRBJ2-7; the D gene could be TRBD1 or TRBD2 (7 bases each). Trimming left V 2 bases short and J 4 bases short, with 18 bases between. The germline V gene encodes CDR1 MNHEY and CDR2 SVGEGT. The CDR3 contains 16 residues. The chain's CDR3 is CASSYPPRGGVYEQYF. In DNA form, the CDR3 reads TGTGCCAGCAGTTACCCCCCCAGGGGGGGGGTATACGAGCAGTACTTC.

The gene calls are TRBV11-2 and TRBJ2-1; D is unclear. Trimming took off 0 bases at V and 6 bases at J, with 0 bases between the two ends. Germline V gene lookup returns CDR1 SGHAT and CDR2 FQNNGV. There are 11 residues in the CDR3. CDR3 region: CASSLDNEQFF. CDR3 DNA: TGTGCCAGCAGCTTAGACAATGAGCAGTTCTTC.

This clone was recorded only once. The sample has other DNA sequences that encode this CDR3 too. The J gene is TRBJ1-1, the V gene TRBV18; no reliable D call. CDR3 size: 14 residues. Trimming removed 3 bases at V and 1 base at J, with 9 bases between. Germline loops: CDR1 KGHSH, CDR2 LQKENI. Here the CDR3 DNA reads TGTGCCAGCTCACCCCGACGCAGGAACACTGAAGCTTTCTTT. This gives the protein CASSPRRRNTEAFF. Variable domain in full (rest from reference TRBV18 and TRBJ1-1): NAGVMQNPRHLVRRRGQEARLRCSPMKGHSHVYWYRQLPEEGLKFMVYLQKENIIDESGMPKERFSAEFPKEGPSILRIQQVVRGDSAAYFCASSPRRRNTEAFFGQGTRLTVV.

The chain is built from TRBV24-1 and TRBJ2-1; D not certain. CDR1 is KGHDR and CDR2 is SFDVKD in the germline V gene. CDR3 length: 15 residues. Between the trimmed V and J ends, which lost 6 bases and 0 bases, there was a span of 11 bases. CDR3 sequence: CATSSGPLSYNEQFF. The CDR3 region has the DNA TGTGCCACCAGTAGTGGTCCTCTCTCCTACAATGAGCAGTTCTTC.

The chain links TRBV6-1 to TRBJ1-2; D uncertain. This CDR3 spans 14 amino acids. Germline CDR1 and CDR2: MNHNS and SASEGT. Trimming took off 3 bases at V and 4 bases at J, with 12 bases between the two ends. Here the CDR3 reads CASSDQGLAYGYTF. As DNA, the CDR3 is TGTGCCAGCAGTGACCAAGGGCTGGCCTATGGCTACACCTTC.

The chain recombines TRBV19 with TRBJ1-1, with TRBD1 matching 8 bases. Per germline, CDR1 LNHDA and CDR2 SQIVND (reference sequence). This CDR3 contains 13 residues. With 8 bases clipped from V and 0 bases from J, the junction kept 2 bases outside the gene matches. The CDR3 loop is CASGGQVNTEAFF. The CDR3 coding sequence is TGTGCCAGTGGGGGACAGGTGAACACTGAAGCTTTCTTT.